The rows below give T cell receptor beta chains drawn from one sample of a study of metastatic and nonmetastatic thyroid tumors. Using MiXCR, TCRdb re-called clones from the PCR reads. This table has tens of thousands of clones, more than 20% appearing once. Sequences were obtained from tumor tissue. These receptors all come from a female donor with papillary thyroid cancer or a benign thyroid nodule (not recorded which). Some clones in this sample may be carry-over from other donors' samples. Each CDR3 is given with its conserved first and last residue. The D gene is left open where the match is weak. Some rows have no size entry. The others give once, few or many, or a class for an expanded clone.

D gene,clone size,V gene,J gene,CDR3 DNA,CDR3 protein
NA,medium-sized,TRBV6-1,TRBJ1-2,TGTGCCAGCAGTACAACAGGGTTTGGCTACACCTTC,CASSTTGFGYTF
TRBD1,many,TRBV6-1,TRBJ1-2,TGTGCCAGCAGTGGGGGGACAGGGGGGGGCTATGGCTACACCTTC,CASSGGTGGGYGYTF
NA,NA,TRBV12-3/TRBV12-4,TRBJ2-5,TGTGCCAGCAGTTCCCCCGGGGCGGGGAATTCGGGAGAGACCCAGTACTTC,CASSSPGAGNSGETQYF
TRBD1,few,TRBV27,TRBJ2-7,TGTGCCAGCAGTCTATCAGGGGGCGCTCCCTACGAGCAGTACTTC,CASSLSGGAPYEQYF
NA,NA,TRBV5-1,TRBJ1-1,TGCGCCAGCAGCCCTAAGAACAGGGCAGAGGCTTTCTTT,CASSPKNRAEAFF
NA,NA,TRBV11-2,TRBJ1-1,TGTGCCAGCAGCTTAGGTCGCCTACAGGTGATTAACACTGAAGCTTTCTTT,CASSLGRLQVINTEAFF
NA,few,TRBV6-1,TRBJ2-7,TGTGTCAGCAGAGCTAGCCGGAGTAACGAGCAGTACTTC,CVSRASRSNEQYF
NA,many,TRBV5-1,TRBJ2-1,TGCGCCAGCAGCTTGAACGCCCAGAGCTCCTACAATGAGCAGTTCTTC,CASSLNAQSSYNEQFF
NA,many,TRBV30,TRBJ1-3,TGTGTCTGGAGTGTACACTCTGGAAACACCATATATTTT,CVWSVHSGNTIYF
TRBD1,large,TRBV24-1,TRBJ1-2,TGTGCCACCAGTGGGACGGGACAGGGGGGTGGCTACACCTTC,CATSGTGQGGGYTF
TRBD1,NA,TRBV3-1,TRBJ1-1,TGTGCCAGCAGCCACAGAGCAGGGGGAGGCGGCACTGAAGCTTTCTTT,CASSHRAGGGGTEAFF
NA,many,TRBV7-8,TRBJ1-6,TGTGCCAGCAGCAACGGACAGCTTAATTCACCCCTCCACTTT,CASSNGQLNSPLHF
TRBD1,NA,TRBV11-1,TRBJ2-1,TGTGCCAGCAGCTCTACGTCTGGGACAGCTTTGCTGTTCTTC,CASSSTSGTALLFF
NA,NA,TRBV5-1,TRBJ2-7,TGCGCCAGCAGCCGGGGGTTTGGGGCGCGAGACTACGAGCAGTACTTC,CASSRGFGARDYEQYF
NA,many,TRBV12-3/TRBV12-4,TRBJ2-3,TGTGCCAGCAGTTTTGCGGGGAGCACAGATACGCAGTATTTT,CASSFAGSTDTQYF
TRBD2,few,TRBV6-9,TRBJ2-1,TGTGCCAGCAGTCTATTGTTTCGGACGGCGGGAGGGGGATCCTACAATGAGCAGTTCTTC,CASSLLFRTAGGGSYNEQFF
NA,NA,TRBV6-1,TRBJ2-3,TGTGCCAGCATCAAACAGGGGGGGGCTCAGTATTTT,CASIKQGGAQYF
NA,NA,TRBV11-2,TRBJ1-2,TGTGCCAGCAGCTTACAGAGTCAACCGACACCTTATGGCTACACCTTC,CASSLQSQPTPYGYTF
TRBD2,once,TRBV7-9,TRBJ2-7,TGTGCCAGCTCGACCGGTACTAGCGGGGTTAAGCAGTACTTC,CASSTGTSGVKQYF
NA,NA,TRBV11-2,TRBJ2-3,TGTGCCAGCAGCTTAGGGTCCGATACGCAGTATTTT,CASSLGSDTQYF
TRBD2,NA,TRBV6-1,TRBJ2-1,TGTGCCAGCAGCAGCGGGAAGGATTACAATGAGCAGTTCTTC,CASSSGKDYNEQFF
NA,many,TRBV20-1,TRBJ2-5,TGCAGTGCTCTCCGGGAGTTAGAGACCCAGTACTTC,CSALRELETQYF
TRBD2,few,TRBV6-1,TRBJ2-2,TGTGCCAGCCGGATCGTCCCAGCGGGGCACACCGGGGAGCTGTTTTTT,CASRIVPAGHTGELFF
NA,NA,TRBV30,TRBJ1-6,TGTGCCTGGCTCCTTGGTACAGGGCGAGTATCACCCCTCCACTTT,CAWLLGTGRVSPLHF
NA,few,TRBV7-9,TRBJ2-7,TGTGCCAGCAGCTCCCCAATGGCAGAGCAGCACTTC,CASSSPMAEQHF
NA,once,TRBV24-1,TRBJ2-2,TGTGCCACCAGTGACACGGTCCGCAGGTCCGGTGAGCTGTTTTTT,CATSDTVRRSGELFF
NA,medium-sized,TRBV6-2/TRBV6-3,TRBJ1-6,TGTGCCAGCAGTCACCATCATTCACCCCTCCACTTT,CASSHHHSPLHF
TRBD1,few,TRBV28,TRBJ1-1,TGTGCCAGCACTGAAGGGGGCTCTGTGAACACTGAAGCTTTCTTT,CASTEGGSVNTEAFF
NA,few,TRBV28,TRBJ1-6,TGTGCCAGCAGTTTTGCACCTTATAATTCACCCCTCCACTTT,CASSFAPYNSPLHF
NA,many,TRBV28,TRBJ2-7,TGTGCCAGCAGTTTCCCCAACTCCTACGAGCAGTACTTC,CASSFPNSYEQYF
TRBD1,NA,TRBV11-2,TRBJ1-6,TGTGCCAGCAGCTGGTCCGGGACAGGGGCCGCCCCCCTCCACTTT,CASSWSGTGAAPLHF
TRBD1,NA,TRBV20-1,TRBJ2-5,TGCAGTGCCACCCCCCACGTGACAGGGGGCCTTGAGACCCAGTACTTC,CSATPHVTGGLETQYF
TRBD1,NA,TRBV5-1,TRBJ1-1,TGCGCCAGCAGTACTACCTATTCGGGACAGGGGGCGAGAACTGAAGCTTTCTTT,CASSTTYSGQGARTEAFF
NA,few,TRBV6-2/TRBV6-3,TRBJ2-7,TGTGCCAGCAGCCGTTCATGGGGCTACGAGCAGTACTTC,CASSRSWGYEQYF
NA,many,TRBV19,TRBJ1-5,TGTGCCAGTAGTACAGGCGGGGCGGTGGGCAATCAGCCCCAGCATTTT,CASSTGGAVGNQPQHF
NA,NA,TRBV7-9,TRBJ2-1,TGTGCCAGCAGCTTAGATTGGGAGCAGTTCTTC,CASSLDWEQFF
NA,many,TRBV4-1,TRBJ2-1,TGCGCCAGCAGGGTTAGCGGAGCCTACAATGAGCAGTTCTTC,CASRVSGAYNEQFF
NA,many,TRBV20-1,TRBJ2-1,TGCAGTGCCGTAGCGGAAACCTACAATGAGCAGTTCTTC,CSAVAETYNEQFF
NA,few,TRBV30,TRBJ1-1,TGTGCCTGGCTCAAACCCAATACAGGGAGGAGTGCAGCTTTCTTT,CAWLKPNTGRSAAFF
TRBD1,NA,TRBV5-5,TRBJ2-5,TGTGCCAGCAGCTCCATGACAGGGCAAGAGACCCAGTACTTC,CASSSMTGQETQYF
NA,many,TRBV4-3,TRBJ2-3,TGCGCCAGCAGCCCGGGGGCCACAGATACGCAGTATTTT,CASSPGATDTQYF
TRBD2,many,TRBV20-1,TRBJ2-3,TGCAGTGCCGAACCGGGACTAGCGCACTTTAGAAGCACAGATACGCAGTATTTT,CSAEPGLAHFRSTDTQYF
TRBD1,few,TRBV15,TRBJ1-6,TGTGCCACCAGCAGCCGGGACAGGGGCAATTCACCCCTCCACTTT,CATSSRDRGNSPLHF
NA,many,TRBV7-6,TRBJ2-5,TGTGCCAGCAGCCCGGGACCAGAGACCCAGTACTTC,CASSPGPETQYF
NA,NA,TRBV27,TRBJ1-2,TGTGCCAGCAGTTTATGGGGGGTCGGTACTAACTATGGCTACACCTTC,CASSLWGVGTNYGYTF
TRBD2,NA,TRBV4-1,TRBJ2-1,TGCGCCAGCAGCCAACCCATTGGGGAGGGGTGGGGGAATGAGCAGTTCTTC,CASSQPIGEGWGNEQFF
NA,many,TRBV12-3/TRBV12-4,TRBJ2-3,TGTGCCAGCAGTTTTCGTAGGGCGCTAAGCACAGATACGCAGTATTTT,CASSFRRALSTDTQYF
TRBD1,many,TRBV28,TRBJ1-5,TGTGCCAGCAGTTTTACAGGGGCCTACAATCAGCCCCAGCATTTT,CASSFTGAYNQPQHF
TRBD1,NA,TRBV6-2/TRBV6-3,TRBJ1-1,TGTGCCAGCAGTTTTCTACAGGGGACGGCAAGGAACACTGAAGCTCTCTTT,CASSFLQGTARNTEALF
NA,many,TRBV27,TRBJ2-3,TGTGCCAGCAGTCTTGCCGAAGATACGCAGTATTTT,CASSLAEDTQYF
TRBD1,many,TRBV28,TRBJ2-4,TGTGCCAGCAGTTTATCCCGACAGGGGGCGATGTACATTCAGTACTTC,CASSLSRQGAMYIQYF
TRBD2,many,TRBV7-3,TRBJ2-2,TGTGCCAGCAGCGAAGCGGGAGGGCGGACCGGGGAGCTGTTTTTT,CASSEAGGRTGELFF
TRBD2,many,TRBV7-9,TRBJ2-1,TGTGCCAGCAGCTTTAGGCTAGCGGGAGAAATCTATGAGCAGTTCTTC,CASSFRLAGEIYEQFF
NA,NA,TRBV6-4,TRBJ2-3,TGTGCCAGCAAGGGGGGGCTAGCGTTGCTCCGGAGCACAGATACGCAGTATTTC,CASKGGLALLRSTDTQYF